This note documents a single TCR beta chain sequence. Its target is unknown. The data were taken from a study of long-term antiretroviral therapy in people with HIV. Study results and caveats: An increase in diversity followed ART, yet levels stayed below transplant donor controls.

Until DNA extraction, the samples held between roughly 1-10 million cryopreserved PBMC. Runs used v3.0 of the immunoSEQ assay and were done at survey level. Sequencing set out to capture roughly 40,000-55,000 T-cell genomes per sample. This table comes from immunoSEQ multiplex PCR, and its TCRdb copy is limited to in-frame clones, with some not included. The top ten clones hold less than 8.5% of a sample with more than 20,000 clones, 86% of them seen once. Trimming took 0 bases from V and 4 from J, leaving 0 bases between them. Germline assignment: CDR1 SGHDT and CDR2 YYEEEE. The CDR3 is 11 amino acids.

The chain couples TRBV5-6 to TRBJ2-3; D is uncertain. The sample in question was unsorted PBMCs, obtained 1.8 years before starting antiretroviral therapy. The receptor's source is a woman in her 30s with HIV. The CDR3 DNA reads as TGTGCCAGCAGCTTGGCAGATACGCAGTATTTT. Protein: CASSLADTQYF.